What follows are 7 T cell receptor beta chains derived from one specimen sequenced in a study of molecular identifiers for immune sequencing clone quantification. TCRdb analysed the PCR reads with MiXCR anew, one entry per CDR3 protein. The data contain 60,000 to 80,000 distinct CDR3 sequences, roughly 18% of them singletons. The sequenced sample consisted of naive CD8+ T cells from blood, with Jurkat cell RNA spiked in. Subset in this sample: FACS-sorted CD8+CD4-CCR7+CD45RA+ naive T cells. Every receptor here comes from a human donor in good health. Some libraries in this study had Jurkat cell RNA spiked in.

This clonotype has at least ten counts. V is TRBV6-6 and J is TRBJ1-6; no clear D. Trimming cost V 0 bases and J 6 bases, with 9 bases left between them. This CDR3 comprises 15 residues. CDR1 and CDR2 from the germline V gene are MNHNY and SVGAGI (reference sequence). The CDR3 protein is CASSYSSEGNSPLHF. CDR3 DNA: TGTGCCAGCAGTTACTCGAGTGAGGGTAATTCACCCCTCCACTTT.

This clonotype was observed many times. The rearrangement links TRBV7-2 to TRBJ1-5; D is ambiguous. With 2 bases removed from V and 1 base from J, the gap between germline ends came to 6 bases. CDR1 SGHTA and CDR2 FQGNSA come from the germline V gene. The CDR3 is 14 amino acids. CDR3 amino acids: CASSLYMSNQPQHF. As DNA, the CDR3 is TGTGCCAGCAGCTTATACATGAGCAATCAGCCCCAGCATTTT.

Ten or more counts support this clonotype. The rearrangement joins TRBV7-9 to TRBJ2-7; tentatively, D is TRBD1 or TRBD2 (5 bases each). Trimming took 3 bases from V and 0 from J, leaving 12 bases between them. Germline CDR1 SEHNR, CDR2 FQNEAQ (reference sequence). The CDR3 runs to 15 residues. The CDR3 is CASSFGAAYSYEQYF. CDR3 DNA sequence: TGTGCCAGCAGCTTCGGGGCGGCTTACTCCTACGAGCAGTACTTC.

Only a few counts were recorded for this clonotype. Possible read error: a much larger clone is one base away. The V and J genes are TRBV20-1 and TRBJ2-3; tentatively, D is TRBD2 (5 bases). The V gene lost 8 bases and the J gene lost 0 bases, with 18 bases spanning the gap. This CDR3 has 15 amino acids. Germline loops: CDR1 DFQATT, CDR2 SNEGSKA (reference sequence). This CDR3 reads CSSKHSGESTDTQYF. The CDR3 region has the DNA TGCAGTTCAAAACATTCCGGGGAAAGCACAGATACGCAGTATTTT.

The sample holds a few counts of this clonotype. This chain joins TRBV12-3 or TRBV12-4 and TRBJ2-1; 7 bases agree with TRBD2. This CDR3 is 15 amino acids long. Germline trimming cut 5 bases from V and 4 bases from J; bases unmatched to any gene: 8. In DNA form, the CDR3 reads TGTGCCAGCAGTCAAATAGCGGGTCCTTACAATGAGCAGTTCTTC. It is translated as CASSQIAGPYNEQFF.

This clonotype was picked up many times. The rearrangement joins TRBV3-1 to TRBJ1-2; D possibly corresponds to TRBD1 (6 bases). The CDR3 loop spans 15 amino acids. Between the trimmed V and J ends, which lost 1 base and 2 bases, there was a span of 11 bases. Germline-derived CDR1 and CDR2 are LGHDT and YNNKEL (reference sequence). The CDR3 loop is CASSQGQVLNYGYTF. The CDR3 region has the DNA TGTGCCAGCAGCCAAGGACAGGTTCTGAACTATGGCTACACCTTC.

This clonotype occurred many times. J is TRBJ2-1 and V is TRBV29-1; D call uncertain. V was cut by 2 bases and J by 6 bases, with 8 bases left in between. Germline lookup yields CDR1 SQVTM and CDR2 ANQGSEA. This CDR3 comprises 12 residues. As DNA, the CDR3 is TGCAGCGTTGAACGGGCCCCCAATGAGCAGTTCTTC. This codes for CSVERAPNEQFF.